A selection of T cell receptor beta chains follows, all from one sample in a study of metastatic and nonmetastatic thyroid tumors. TCRdb re-clonotyped the PCR reads through MiXCR. Of roughly 40,000 clones detected, roughly 16% appear once; the ten largest clones hold roughly 20%. The sequenced sample was blood. The receptor set was obtained from a female donor with papillary thyroid cancer or a benign thyroid nodule (not recorded which). Some clones in this sample may be carry-over from other donors' samples. The CDR3 runs from the conserved cysteine through the conserved F or W. Each record gives: D gene, CDR3 length, J gene, clone size, V gene, CDR3 DNA, CDR3 protein. The D gene is left open where the match is weak. Clone size is stated in some rows and not others, as once, few, many or a class when expanded.

d_call: -
cdr3_length: 13
j_call: TRBJ2-3
clone_size: many
v_call: TRBV24-1
cdr3_nt: TGTGCCACCGGGCCTCGCGACACAGATACGCAGTATTTT
cdr3_aa: CATGPRDTDTQYF

d_call: -
cdr3_length: 13
j_call: TRBJ2-5
clone_size: medium-sized
v_call: TRBV6-1
cdr3_nt: TGTGCCAGCAGTGGGCCCCTCACGGAGACCCAGTACTTC
cdr3_aa: CASSGPLTETQYF

d_call: -
cdr3_length: 15
j_call: TRBJ2-5
clone_size: -
v_call: TRBV28
cdr3_nt: TGTGCCAGCAGTCCCTTGAGCGATGGGCAAGAGACCCAGTACTTC
cdr3_aa: CASSPLSDGQETQYF

d_call: -
cdr3_length: 15
j_call: TRBJ1-4
clone_size: many
v_call: TRBV6-1
cdr3_nt: TGTGCCAGCAGACTTACGGGGGCAACTAATGAAAAACTGTTTTTT
cdr3_aa: CASRLTGATNEKLFF

d_call: -
cdr3_length: 16
j_call: TRBJ1-6
clone_size: many
v_call: TRBV7-2
cdr3_nt: TGTGCCAGCAGCTTAATGGGGGCCGCGATTAATTCACCCCTCCACTTT
cdr3_aa: CASSLMGAAINSPLHF

d_call: TRBD2
cdr3_length: 16
j_call: TRBJ2-3
clone_size: many
v_call: TRBV5-1
cdr3_nt: TGCGCCAGCAGCCCCCATGGAGCGGGAGGACCAGATACGCAGTATTTT
cdr3_aa: CASSPHGAGGPDTQYF

d_call: TRBD2
cdr3_length: 13
j_call: TRBJ2-1
clone_size: many
v_call: TRBV29-1
cdr3_nt: TGCAGCGTTTACGGGGGGAGTTACAATGAGCAGTTCTTC
cdr3_aa: CSVYGGSYNEQFF

d_call: -
cdr3_length: 15
j_call: TRBJ1-1
clone_size: few
v_call: TRBV5-5
cdr3_nt: TGTGCCAGCAGCTTGCTTGGCCAGGGCTATCAAGGAAATCTCTTT
cdr3_aa: CASSLLGQGYQGNLF

d_call: -
cdr3_length: 14
j_call: TRBJ1-2
clone_size: many
v_call: TRBV12-3/TRBV12-4
cdr3_nt: TGTGCCAGCAGCCTTTCTTCCACAGGGTACGGCTACACCTTC
cdr3_aa: CASSLSSTGYGYTF

d_call: TRBD2
cdr3_length: 19
j_call: TRBJ2-1
clone_size: many
v_call: TRBV4-1
cdr3_nt: TGCGCCAGCAGCCATCTGGGACTAGCGGGAAGTAGGTCCTACAATGAGCAGTTCTTC
cdr3_aa: CASSHLGLAGSRSYNEQFF

d_call: TRBD1
cdr3_length: 16
j_call: TRBJ1-2
clone_size: medium-sized
v_call: TRBV6-1
cdr3_nt: TGTGCCAGCACCCGGGACAGGGGGCCTTCTAACTATGGCTACACCTTC
cdr3_aa: CASTRDRGPSNYGYTF

d_call: -
cdr3_length: 14
j_call: TRBJ2-7
clone_size: many
v_call: TRBV5-1
cdr3_nt: TGCGCCAGTAGGACAGTCTACCTCTCCTACGAGCAGTACTTC
cdr3_aa: CASRTVYLSYEQYF

d_call: TRBD2
cdr3_length: 12
j_call: TRBJ2-5
clone_size: many
v_call: TRBV11-2
cdr3_nt: TGTGCCAGTCGGGGGGGAGGGGAGACCCAGTACTTC
cdr3_aa: CASRGGGETQYF

d_call: -
cdr3_length: 13
j_call: TRBJ1-4
clone_size: many
v_call: TRBV19
cdr3_nt: TGTGCCAGTAGTATTGGCCAGGGAGGAAAACTGTTTTTT
cdr3_aa: CASSIGQGGKLFF

d_call: -
cdr3_length: 14
j_call: TRBJ2-3
clone_size: many
v_call: TRBV27
cdr3_nt: TGTGCCAGCAGTTTTGCCAACATTGCAGATACGCAGTATTTT
cdr3_aa: CASSFANIADTQYF

d_call: -
cdr3_length: 14
j_call: TRBJ1-3
clone_size: many
v_call: TRBV25-1
cdr3_nt: TGTGCCAGCAGTGAATATAACAGGGGAAACACCATATATTTT
cdr3_aa: CASSEYNRGNTIYF

d_call: TRBD1
cdr3_length: 12
j_call: TRBJ2-7
clone_size: many
v_call: TRBV30
cdr3_nt: TGTGCCTGGCCGGACAGGGAAGAGGAGCAGTACTTC
cdr3_aa: CAWPDREEEQYF

d_call: TRBD2
cdr3_length: 14
j_call: TRBJ2-3
clone_size: -
v_call: TRBV6-1
cdr3_nt: TGTGCCAGCAGAAAACTGGGGGGGACTGATACGCAGTATTTT
cdr3_aa: CASRKLGGTDTQYF

d_call: -
cdr3_length: 13
j_call: TRBJ1-6
clone_size: -
v_call: TRBV5-1
cdr3_nt: TGCGCCAGCAACGCCGGGAGGAATTCACCCCTCCACTTT
cdr3_aa: CASNAGRNSPLHF

d_call: -
cdr3_length: 11
j_call: TRBJ2-7
clone_size: many
v_call: TRBV10-3
cdr3_nt: TGTGCCATCAGTGAGACCGACGAGCAGTACTTC
cdr3_aa: CAISETDEQYF

d_call: -
cdr3_length: 13
j_call: TRBJ2-3
clone_size: many
v_call: TRBV30
cdr3_nt: TGTGCCTGGAACAAGGCCCGAACAGATACGCAGTATTTT
cdr3_aa: CAWNKARTDTQYF

d_call: -
cdr3_length: 14
j_call: TRBJ2-7
clone_size: many
v_call: TRBV6-4
cdr3_nt: TGTGCCAGCAGTGATTACCCGACGAGATACGAGCAGTACTTC
cdr3_aa: CASSDYPTRYEQYF

d_call: TRBD2
cdr3_length: 14
j_call: TRBJ2-7
clone_size: medium-sized
v_call: TRBV28
cdr3_nt: TGTGCCAGCAGTGGGAGACTAGCGGGAGACGAGCAGTACTTC
cdr3_aa: CASSGRLAGDEQYF

d_call: -
cdr3_length: 14
j_call: TRBJ1-5
clone_size: many
v_call: TRBV28
cdr3_nt: TGTGCCAGCAGTTTATCCCGAGGGGGTCAGCCCCAGCATTTT
cdr3_aa: CASSLSRGGQPQHF

d_call: -
cdr3_length: 15
j_call: TRBJ1-1
clone_size: -
v_call: TRBV6-1
cdr3_nt: TGTGCCAGCAGTGACCAGTCCAAAGTTGGCACTGAAGCTTTCTTT
cdr3_aa: CASSDQSKVGTEAFF

d_call: TRBD2
cdr3_length: 16
j_call: TRBJ2-3
clone_size: -
v_call: TRBV20-1
cdr3_nt: TGCAGTGCCGAGAGGGCTAGCGGGGGTTCCACAGATACGCAGTATTTT
cdr3_aa: CSAERASGGSTDTQYF

d_call: -
cdr3_length: 16
j_call: TRBJ1-5
clone_size: -
v_call: TRBV24-1
cdr3_nt: TGTGCCACCAGTGATTTCTCCAGCGAGAGCAATCAGCCCCAGCATTTT
cdr3_aa: CATSDFSSESNQPQHF

d_call: TRBD1
cdr3_length: 14
j_call: TRBJ1-2
clone_size: -
v_call: TRBV24-1
cdr3_nt: TGTGCCACCAGTGATATTAGGACAGGGTTCGGCTACACCTTC
cdr3_aa: CATSDIRTGFGYTF

d_call: TRBD1
cdr3_length: 15
j_call: TRBJ2-5
clone_size: many
v_call: TRBV28
cdr3_nt: TGTGCCAGCAGTGACCGGACAGGGGGACAAGAGACCCAGTACTTC
cdr3_aa: CASSDRTGGQETQYF

d_call: TRBD1
cdr3_length: 15
j_call: TRBJ2-2
clone_size: many
v_call: TRBV11-1
cdr3_nt: TGTGCCAGCAGCTTGGGACAGGGACACACCGGGGAGCTGTTTTTT
cdr3_aa: CASSLGQGHTGELFF

d_call: TRBD1
cdr3_length: 16
j_call: TRBJ1-2
clone_size: -
v_call: TRBV20-1
cdr3_nt: TGCAGTGCAGTCTGGGGACAGGGGTGGCTAGGCTATGGCTACACCTTC
cdr3_aa: CSAVWGQGWLGYGYTF

d_call: TRBD1
cdr3_length: 15
j_call: TRBJ2-5
clone_size: -
v_call: TRBV20-1
cdr3_nt: TGCAGTGCTTCTCCCGGGACAGGGTCGGTGGAGACCCAGTACTTC
cdr3_aa: CSASPGTGSVETQYF

d_call: TRBD1
cdr3_length: 14
j_call: TRBJ1-2
clone_size: -
v_call: TRBV11-2
cdr3_nt: TGTGCCAGCAGCCGATCGACAGGGATGGGTGTCTACACCTTC
cdr3_aa: CASSRSTGMGVYTF

d_call: -
cdr3_length: 14
j_call: TRBJ1-2
clone_size: many
v_call: TRBV24-1
cdr3_nt: TGTGCCACCAGTAAACGGTCCTCTAACTATGGCTACACCTTC
cdr3_aa: CATSKRSSNYGYTF

d_call: TRBD2
cdr3_length: 19
j_call: TRBJ2-5
clone_size: many
v_call: TRBV4-1
cdr3_nt: TGCGCCAGCAGTTTCCCCCCCGGGACTAGCGGGAGCGGGCGAGAGACCCAGTACTTC
cdr3_aa: CASSFPPGTSGSGRETQYF

d_call: -
cdr3_length: 13
j_call: TRBJ1-5
clone_size: many
v_call: TRBV30
cdr3_nt: TGTGCCTGGAGTCCGGGACACGATCAGCCCCAGCATTTT
cdr3_aa: CAWSPGHDQPQHF

d_call: TRBD1
cdr3_length: 14
j_call: TRBJ2-5
clone_size: many
v_call: TRBV12-3/TRBV12-4
cdr3_nt: TGTGCCAGCAGTTACGGGACAGGGGGAGAGACCCAGTACTTC
cdr3_aa: CASSYGTGGETQYF